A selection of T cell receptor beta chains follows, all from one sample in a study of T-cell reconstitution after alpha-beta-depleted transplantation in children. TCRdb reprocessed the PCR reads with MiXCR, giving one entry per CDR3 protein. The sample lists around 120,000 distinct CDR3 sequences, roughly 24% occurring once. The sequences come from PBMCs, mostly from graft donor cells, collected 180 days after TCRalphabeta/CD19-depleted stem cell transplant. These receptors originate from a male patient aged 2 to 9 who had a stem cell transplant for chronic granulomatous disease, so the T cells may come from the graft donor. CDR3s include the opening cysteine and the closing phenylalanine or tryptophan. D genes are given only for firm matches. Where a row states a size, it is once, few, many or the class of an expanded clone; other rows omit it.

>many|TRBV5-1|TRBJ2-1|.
TGCGCCAGCAGTAGCCTGGGCGGGGACTACAATGAGCAGTTCTTC
CASSSLGGDYNEQFF
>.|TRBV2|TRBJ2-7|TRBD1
TGTGCCAGCAGCGTTAGGACAGGGGGCTACGAGCAGTACTTC
CASSVRTGGYEQYF
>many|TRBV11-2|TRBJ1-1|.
TGTGCCAGCAGCTTAGTACGCGGGGTTACTGAAGCTTTCTTT
CASSLVRGVTEAFF
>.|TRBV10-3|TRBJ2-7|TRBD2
TGTGCCATCAGCAGAGAATCAAAGACTAGCGGTACTTACGAGCAGTACTTC
CAISRESKTSGTYEQYF
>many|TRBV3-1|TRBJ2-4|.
TGTGCCAGCAGCCAAGAAGGCGGTGGGGGCCCCAAAAACATTCAGTACTTC
CASSQEGGGGPKNIQYF
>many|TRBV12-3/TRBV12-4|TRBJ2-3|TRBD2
TGTGCCAGCAGATTTAGCGGGAGCGACACAGATACGCAGTATTTT
CASRFSGSDTDTQYF
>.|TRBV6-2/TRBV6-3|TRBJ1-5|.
TGTGCCAGCAGGAACAGGGCTCAGCCCCAGCATTTT
CASRNRAQPQHF
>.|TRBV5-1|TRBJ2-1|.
TGCGCCAGCAGCTCCCTCCCTTTTGGAAGCTCCTACAATGAGCAGTTCTTC
CASSSLPFGSSYNEQFF
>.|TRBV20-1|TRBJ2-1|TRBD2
TGCAGTGCTAGAGGCGGTAGCGGGAGGGCCGGGAATGAGCAGTTCTTC
CSARGGSGRAGNEQFF
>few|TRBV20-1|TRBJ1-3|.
TGCAGTGCCTCCGCCCCGGGGAACACCATATATTTT
CSASAPGNTIYF
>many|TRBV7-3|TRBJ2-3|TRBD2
TGTGCCAGCAGCCCTAGCGGGATCTACACAGATACGCAGTATTTT
CASSPSGIYTDTQYF
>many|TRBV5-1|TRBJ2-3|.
TGCGCCAGCAGCTTGGATGGGAATACGCAGTATTTT
CASSLDGNTQYF
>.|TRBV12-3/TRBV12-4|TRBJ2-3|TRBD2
TGTGCCACCTCACGAGGCGGGGGGGCCCCAGATACGCAGTATTTT
CATSRGGGAPDTQYF
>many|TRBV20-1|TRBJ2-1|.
TGCAGTGCTAGCCGCGGGGAGCGGATTTACAATGAGCAGTTCTTC
CSASRGERIYNEQFF
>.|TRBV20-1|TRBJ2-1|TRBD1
TGCAGTGCTAGAGACCGAGGGACAGCTTCCTACAATGAGCAGTTCTTC
CSARDRGTASYNEQFF
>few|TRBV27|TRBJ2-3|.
TGTGCCAGCAGTCTCCTCCAGGACCGCACAGATACGCAGTATTTT
CASSLLQDRTDTQYF
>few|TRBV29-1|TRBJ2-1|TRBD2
TGCAGCGTTGTAACTAGCGGGAGCAGAGTTGGGACCCACAATGAGCAGTTCTTC
CSVVTSGSRVGTHNEQFF
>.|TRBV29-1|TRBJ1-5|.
TGCAGCGTTGCTCGTCTCGGGGGGAGCAATCAGCCCCAGCATTTT
CSVARLGGSNQPQHF
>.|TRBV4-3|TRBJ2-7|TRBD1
TGCGCCAGCAGCCCGGGACAGGGGATCTACGAGCAGTACTTC
CASSPGQGIYEQYF
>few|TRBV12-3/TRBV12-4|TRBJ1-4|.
TGTGCCAGCAGTTCGGGCCTTAGATCTACCCCTAATGAAAAACTGTTTTTT
CASSSGLRSTPNEKLFF
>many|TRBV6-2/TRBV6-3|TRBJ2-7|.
TGTGCCAGCAGGTCGATCGCGGGAAACGAGCAGTACTTC
CASRSIAGNEQYF
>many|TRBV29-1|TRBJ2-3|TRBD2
TGCAGCGTGGGACTAGCGGGGAGAGATACGCAGTATTTT
CSVGLAGRDTQYF
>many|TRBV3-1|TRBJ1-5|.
TGTGCCAGCAGCCAAGATCTGTGGCAGCCCCAGCATTTT
CASSQDLWQPQHF
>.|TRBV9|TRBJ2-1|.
TGTGCCAGCAGCATGGACAATGAGCAGTTCTTC
CASSMDNEQFF
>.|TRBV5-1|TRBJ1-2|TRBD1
TGCGCCAGCAGCTCCGGACAGGGGGGTTATGGCTACACCTTC
CASSSGQGGYGYTF
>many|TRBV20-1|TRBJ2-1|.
TGCAGTGCCATGAGACTCAGGGGGGGCTTGGAGCAGTTCTTC
CSAMRLRGGLEQFF
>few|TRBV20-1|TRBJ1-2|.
TGCAGTGCACCGGGCGTACAGGAGGGTTTCGTTATGGTGCGGCCCGAGGACTATGGCTACACCTTC
CSAPGVQEGFVMVRPEDYGYTF
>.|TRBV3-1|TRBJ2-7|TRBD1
TGTGCCAGCAGCCCGGGGACAGGTGACTACGAGCAGTACTTC
CASSPGTGDYEQYF
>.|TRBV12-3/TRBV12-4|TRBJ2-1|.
TGTGCCAGCAGTAAGGGTCTAGCTAGCTACAATGAGCAGTTCTTC
CASSKGLASYNEQFF
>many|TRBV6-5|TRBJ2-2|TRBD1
TGTGCCAGCACCTACGGGACAGGGGTCACCGGGGAGCTGTTTTTT
CASTYGTGVTGELFF
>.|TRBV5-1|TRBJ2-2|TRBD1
TGCGCCAGCAGCCGGACAGGGGGCGCCACCGGGGAGCTGTTTTTT
CASSRTGGATGELFF
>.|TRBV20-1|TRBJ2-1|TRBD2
TGCAGTGCTAGAGGCAGCGGGGGGTTCTACAATGAGCAGTTCTTC
CSARGSGGFYNEQFF
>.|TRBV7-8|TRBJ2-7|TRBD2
TGTGCCAGCAGCTTAGCGGGACTAGGTCGCGAGCAGTACTTC
CASSLAGLGREQYF
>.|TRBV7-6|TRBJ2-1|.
TGTGCCAGCAGCTTAAATTATGGACAGTCCCATTACAATGAGCAGTTCTTC
CASSLNYGQSHYNEQFF
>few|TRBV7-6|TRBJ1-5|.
TGTGCCAGCAGCCCTGGGGGATTACAGCCCCAGCATTTT
CASSPGGLQPQHF
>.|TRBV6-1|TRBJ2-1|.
TGTGCCAGCTCGACTTCCCCTAATCGCAATGAGCAGTTCTTC
CASSTSPNRNEQFF
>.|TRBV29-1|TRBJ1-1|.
TGCAGCGTCCGGGGGGCGGATACTGAAGCTTTCTTT
CSVRGADTEAFF
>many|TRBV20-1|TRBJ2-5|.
TGCAGTGCTAGGGATAGGGGAGAGACCCAGTACTTC
CSARDRGETQYF
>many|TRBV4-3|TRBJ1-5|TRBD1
TGCGCCAGCAGCCCCACAGGGGTCCGCGGAAATCAGCCCCAGCATTTT
CASSPTGVRGNQPQHF
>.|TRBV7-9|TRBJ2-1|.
TGTGCCAGCAGCAAACGGTTGGGGGGGGGCCGCAATGAGCAGTTCTTC
CASSKRLGGGRNEQFF
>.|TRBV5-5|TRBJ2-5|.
TGTGCCAGCAGCTTGGGTGTGGGAGGATGGGAAGAGACCCAGTACTTC
CASSLGVGGWEETQYF
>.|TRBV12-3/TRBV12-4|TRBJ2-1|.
TGTGCCAGCAGCCACGGACTACTGAACCCCAATGAGCAGTTCTTC
CASSHGLLNPNEQFF
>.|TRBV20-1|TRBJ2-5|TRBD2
TGCAGTGCTAGGTGGCCTAGCGGGGGTCGGGAGACCCAGTACTTC
CSARWPSGGRETQYF
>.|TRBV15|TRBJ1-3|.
TGTGCCACCAGCCGGGGGGCTCTGGCTGGAAACACCATATATTTT
CATSRGALAGNTIYF
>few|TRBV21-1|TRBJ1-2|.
TGTGCCAGCAGCACACTCAGGATTTTCTGTGGCTACACCTTC
CASSTLRIFCGYTF
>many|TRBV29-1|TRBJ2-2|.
TGCAGCGTTGTCCTAGCGAGCACCGGGGAGCTGTTTTTT
CSVVLASTGELFF
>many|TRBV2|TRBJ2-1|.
TGTGCCAGCAGTGCGGGAAGGGTACCACTTTACAATGAGCAGTTCTTC
CASSAGRVPLYNEQFF
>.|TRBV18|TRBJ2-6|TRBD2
TGTGCCAGCTCACCTCTCAGGGAGGGATCTGGGGCCAACGTCCTGACTTTC
CASSPLREGSGANVLTF
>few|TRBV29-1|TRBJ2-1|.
TGCAGCGTTGAAAGGGCTTCTTACAATGAGCAGTTCTTC
CSVERASYNEQFF
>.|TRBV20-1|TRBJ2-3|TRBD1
TGCAGCGCCCGGGGGGACAGGGTCCCAGATACGCAGTATTTT
CSARGDRVPDTQYF
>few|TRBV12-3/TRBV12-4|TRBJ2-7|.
TGTGCCAGCAGTTTTGGAGGGCCCTCCTACGAGCAGTACTTC
CASSFGGPSYEQYF
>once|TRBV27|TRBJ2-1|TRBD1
TGTGCCAGCAGTTTACAGGGGGTTGAGCAGTTCTTC
CASSLQGVEQFF
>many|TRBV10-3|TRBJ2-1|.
TGTGCCATCAAGGACGCCGAAATAACGGAGCAGTTCTTC
CAIKDAEITEQFF